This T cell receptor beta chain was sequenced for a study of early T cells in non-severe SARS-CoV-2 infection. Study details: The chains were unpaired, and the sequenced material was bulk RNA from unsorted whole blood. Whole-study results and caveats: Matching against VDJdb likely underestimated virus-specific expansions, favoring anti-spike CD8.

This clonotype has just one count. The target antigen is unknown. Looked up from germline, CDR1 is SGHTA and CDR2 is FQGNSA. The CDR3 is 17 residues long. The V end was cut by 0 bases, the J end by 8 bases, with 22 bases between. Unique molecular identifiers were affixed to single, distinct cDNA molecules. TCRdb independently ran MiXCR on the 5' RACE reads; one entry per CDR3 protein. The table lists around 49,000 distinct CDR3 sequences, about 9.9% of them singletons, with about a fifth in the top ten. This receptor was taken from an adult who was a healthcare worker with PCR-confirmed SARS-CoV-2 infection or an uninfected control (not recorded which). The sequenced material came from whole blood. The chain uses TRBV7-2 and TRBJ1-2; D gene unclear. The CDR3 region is CASSLAEAATSLRGYTF. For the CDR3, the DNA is TGTGCCAGCAGCTTAGCAGAGGCCGCAACGTCTTTGCGAGGCTACACCTTC.